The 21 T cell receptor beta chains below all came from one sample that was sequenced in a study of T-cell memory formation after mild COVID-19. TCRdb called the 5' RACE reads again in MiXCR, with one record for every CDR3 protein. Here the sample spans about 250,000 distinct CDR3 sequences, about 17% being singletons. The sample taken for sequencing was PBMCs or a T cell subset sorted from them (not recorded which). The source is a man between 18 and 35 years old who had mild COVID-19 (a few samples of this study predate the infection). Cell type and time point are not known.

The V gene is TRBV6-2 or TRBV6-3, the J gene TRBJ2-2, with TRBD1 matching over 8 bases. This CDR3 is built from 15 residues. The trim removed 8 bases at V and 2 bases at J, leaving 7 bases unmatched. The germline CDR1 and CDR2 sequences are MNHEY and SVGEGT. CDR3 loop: CASRWPGGNTGELFF. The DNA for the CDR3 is TGTGCCAGCCGATGGCCAGGGGGCAACACCGGGGAGCTGTTTTTT.

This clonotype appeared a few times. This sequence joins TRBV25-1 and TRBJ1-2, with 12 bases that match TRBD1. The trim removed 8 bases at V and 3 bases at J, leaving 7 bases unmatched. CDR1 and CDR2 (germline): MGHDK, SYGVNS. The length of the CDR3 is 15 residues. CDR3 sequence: CASRPGTGGDYGYTF. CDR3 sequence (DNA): TGTGCCAGCCGTCCCGGGACAGGGGGCGACTATGGCTACACCTTC.

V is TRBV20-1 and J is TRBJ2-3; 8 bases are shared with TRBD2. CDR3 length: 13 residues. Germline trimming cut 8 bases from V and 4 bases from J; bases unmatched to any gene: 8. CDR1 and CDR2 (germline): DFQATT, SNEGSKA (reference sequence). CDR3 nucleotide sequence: TGCAGTCCCACCGGGGGGGCCTCAGATACGCAGTATTTT. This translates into CSPTGGASDTQYF.

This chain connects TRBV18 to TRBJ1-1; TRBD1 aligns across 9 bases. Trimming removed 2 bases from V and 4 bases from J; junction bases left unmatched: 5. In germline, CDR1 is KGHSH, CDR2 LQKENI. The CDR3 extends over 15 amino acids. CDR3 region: CASSPGGQGFTEAFF. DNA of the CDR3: TGTGCCAGCTCACCAGGGGGACAGGGTTTCACTGAAGCTTTCTTT.

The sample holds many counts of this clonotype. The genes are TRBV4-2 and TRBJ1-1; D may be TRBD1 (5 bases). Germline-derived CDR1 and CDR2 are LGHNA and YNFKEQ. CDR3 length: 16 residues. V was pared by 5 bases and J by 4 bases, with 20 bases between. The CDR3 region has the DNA TGTGCCAGCAGCTCGCCGGGGCCAGGGAGAAGCACTGAAGCTTTCTTT. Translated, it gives CASSSPGPGRSTEAFF.

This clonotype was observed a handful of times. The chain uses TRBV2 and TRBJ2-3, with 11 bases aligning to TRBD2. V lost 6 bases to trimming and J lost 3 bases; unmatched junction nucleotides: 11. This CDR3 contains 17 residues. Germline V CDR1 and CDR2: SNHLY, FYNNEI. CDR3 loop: CASRPSGGPGLTDTQYF. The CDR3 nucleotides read TGTGCCAGCAGACCTAGCGGGGGGCCAGGATTAACAGATACGCAGTATTTT.

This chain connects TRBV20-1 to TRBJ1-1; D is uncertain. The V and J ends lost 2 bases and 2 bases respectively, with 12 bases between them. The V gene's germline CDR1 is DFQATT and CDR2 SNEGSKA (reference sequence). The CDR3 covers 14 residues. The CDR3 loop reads CSARLAGPNTEAFF. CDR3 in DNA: TGCAGTGCTAGACTGGCAGGCCCAAACACTGAAGCTTTCTTT.

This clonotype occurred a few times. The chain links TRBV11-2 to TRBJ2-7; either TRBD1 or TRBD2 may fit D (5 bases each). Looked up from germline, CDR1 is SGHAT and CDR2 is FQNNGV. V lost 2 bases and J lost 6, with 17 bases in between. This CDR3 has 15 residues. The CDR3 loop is CASSLPTLGAAEQYF. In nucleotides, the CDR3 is TGTGCCAGCAGCTTACCAACGCTCGGGGCGGCCGAGCAGTACTTC.

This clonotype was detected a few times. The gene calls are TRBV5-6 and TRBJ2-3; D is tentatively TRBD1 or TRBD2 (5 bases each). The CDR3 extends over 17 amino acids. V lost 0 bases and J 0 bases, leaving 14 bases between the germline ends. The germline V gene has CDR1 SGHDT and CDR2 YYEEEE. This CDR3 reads CASSLAGLPDSTDTQYF. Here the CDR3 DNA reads TGTGCCAGCAGCTTGGCGGGGCTTCCCGATAGCACAGATACGCAGTATTTT. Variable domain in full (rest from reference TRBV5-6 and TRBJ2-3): DAGVTQSPTHLIKTRGQQVTLRCSPKSGHDTVSWYQQALGQGPQFIFQYYEEEERQRGNFPDRFSGHQFPNYSSELNVNALLLGDSALYLCASSLAGLPDSTDTQYFGPGTRLTVL.

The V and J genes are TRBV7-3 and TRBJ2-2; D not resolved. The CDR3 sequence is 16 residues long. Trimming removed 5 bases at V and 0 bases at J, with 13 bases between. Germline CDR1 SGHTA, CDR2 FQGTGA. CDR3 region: CASSPMPTTNTGELFF. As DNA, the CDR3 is TGTGCCAGCAGCCCAATGCCGACAACGAACACCGGGGAGCTGTTTTTT.

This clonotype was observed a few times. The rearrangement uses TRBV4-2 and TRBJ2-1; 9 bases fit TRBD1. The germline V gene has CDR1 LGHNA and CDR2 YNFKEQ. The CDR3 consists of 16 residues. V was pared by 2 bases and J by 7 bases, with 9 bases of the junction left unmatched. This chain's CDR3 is CASSQQQGAYRNEQFF. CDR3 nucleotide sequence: TGTGCCAGCAGCCAACAACAGGGGGCATATAGGAATGAGCAGTTCTTC.

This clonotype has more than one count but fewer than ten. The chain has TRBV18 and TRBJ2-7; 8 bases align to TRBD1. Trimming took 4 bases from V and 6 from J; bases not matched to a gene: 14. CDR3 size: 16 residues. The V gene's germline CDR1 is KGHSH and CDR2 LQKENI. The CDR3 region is CASSLTMTGESGEQYF. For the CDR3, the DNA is TGTGCCAGCTCACTGACCATGACAGGGGAGTCCGGCGAGCAGTACTTC.

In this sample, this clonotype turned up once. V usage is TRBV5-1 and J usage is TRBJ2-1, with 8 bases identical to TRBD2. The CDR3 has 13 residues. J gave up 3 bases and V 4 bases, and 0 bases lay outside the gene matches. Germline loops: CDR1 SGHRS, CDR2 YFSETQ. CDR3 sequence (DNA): TGCGCCAGCAGCAGCGGGGGCTACAATGAGCAGTTCTTC. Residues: CASSSGGYNEQFF. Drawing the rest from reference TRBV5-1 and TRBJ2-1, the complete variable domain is KAGVTQTPRYLIKTRGQQVTLSCSPISGHRSVSWYQQTPGQGLQFLFEYFSETQRNKGNFPGRFSGRQFSNSRSEMNVSTLELGDSALYLCASSSGGYNEQFFGPGTRLTVL.

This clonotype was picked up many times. CDR3 amino acids: CASRRESSYNEQFF. CDR3 sequence (DNA): TGCGCCAGCAGAAGAGAGAGCTCCTACAATGAGCAGTTCTTC. The V and J genes are TRBV5-1 and TRBJ2-1, with D unclear. CDR1 and CDR2 (germline): SGHRS, YFSETQ. This CDR3 spans 14 amino acids. Trimming removed 5 bases from V and 0 bases from J, with 9 bases in between.

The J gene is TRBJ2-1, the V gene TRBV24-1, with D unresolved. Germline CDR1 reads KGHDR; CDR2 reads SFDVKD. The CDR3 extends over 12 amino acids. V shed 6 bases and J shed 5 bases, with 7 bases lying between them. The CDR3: CATSLTNNEQFF. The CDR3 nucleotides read TGTGCCACCAGTTTGACCAACAATGAGCAGTTCTTC.

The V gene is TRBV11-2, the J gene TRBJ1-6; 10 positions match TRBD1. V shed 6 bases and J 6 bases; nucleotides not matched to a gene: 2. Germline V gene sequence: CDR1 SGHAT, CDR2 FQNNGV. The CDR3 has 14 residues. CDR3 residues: CASSRDRGNSPLHF. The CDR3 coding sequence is TGTGCCAGCAGTCGGGACAGGGGTAATTCACCCCTCCACTTT.

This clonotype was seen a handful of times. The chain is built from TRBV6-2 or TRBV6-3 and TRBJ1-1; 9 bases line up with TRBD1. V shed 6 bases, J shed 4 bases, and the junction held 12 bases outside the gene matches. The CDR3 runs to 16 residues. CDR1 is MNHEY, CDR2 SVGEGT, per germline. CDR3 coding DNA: TGTGCCAGCAGCTTGCCCCGACAGGGGGATGGCACTGAAGCTTTCTTT. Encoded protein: CASSLPRQGDGTEAFF.

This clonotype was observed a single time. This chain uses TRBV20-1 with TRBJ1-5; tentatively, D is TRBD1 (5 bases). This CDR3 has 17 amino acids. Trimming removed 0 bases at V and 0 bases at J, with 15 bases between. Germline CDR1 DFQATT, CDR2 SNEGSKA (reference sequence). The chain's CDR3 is CSARDFRTPYSNQPQHF. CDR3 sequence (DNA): TGCAGTGCTAGAGATTTTCGGACACCTTATAGCAATCAGCCCCAGCATTTT.

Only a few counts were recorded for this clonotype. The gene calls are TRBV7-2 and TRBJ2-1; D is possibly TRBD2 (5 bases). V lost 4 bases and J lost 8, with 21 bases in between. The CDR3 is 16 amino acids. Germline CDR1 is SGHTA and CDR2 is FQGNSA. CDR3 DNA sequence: TGTGCCAGCAGCTCGATCGAAACCGGGATTTTTCATGAGCAGTTCTTC. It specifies CASSSIETGIFHEQFF.

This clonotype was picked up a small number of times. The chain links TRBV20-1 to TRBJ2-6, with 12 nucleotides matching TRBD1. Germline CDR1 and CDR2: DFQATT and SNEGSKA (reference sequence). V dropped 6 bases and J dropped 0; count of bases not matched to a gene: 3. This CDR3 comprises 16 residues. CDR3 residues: CSALGQGASGANVLTF. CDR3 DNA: TGCAGTGCCTTGGGACAGGGGGCCTCTGGGGCCAACGTCCTGACTTTC.

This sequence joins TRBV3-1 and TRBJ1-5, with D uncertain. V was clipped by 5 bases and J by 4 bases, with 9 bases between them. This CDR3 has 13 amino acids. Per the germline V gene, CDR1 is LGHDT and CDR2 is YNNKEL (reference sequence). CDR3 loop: CASSADTNQPQHF. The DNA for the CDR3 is TGTGCCAGCAGCGCCGACACTAATCAGCCCCAGCATTTT.